Presented here are 20 T cell receptor beta chains from one specimen sequenced in a study of blood T cell repertoires in COVID-19. Only in-frame clones appear in the TCRdb table, and some are missing; sequencing was by immunoSEQ multiplex PCR. This table holds about 100,000 clones, roughly 88% found once. What was sequenced was peripheral blood. The origin of the receptors is a woman aged 55-69 years with acute or convalescent COVID-19.

The chain is built from TRBV6-5 and TRBJ2-1; D uncertain. The CDR3 is made up of 15 amino acids. The germline V gene encodes CDR1 MNHEY and CDR2 SVGAGI. Trimming shortened V by 4 bases and J by 4 bases, and 14 bases separated the two germline ends. The CDR3: CASSSPGSEYNEQFF. DNA for the CDR3: TGTGCCAGCAGTTCGCCGGGTTCGGAATACAATGAGCAGTTCTTC.

J is TRBJ1-1 and V is TRBV5-6, with D unresolved. V lost 3 bases and J lost 5, with 8 bases in between. CDR1 SGHDT and CDR2 YYEEEE come from the germline V gene. There are 12 residues in the CDR3. The CDR3 coding sequence is TGTGCCAGCAGCTCGGGGTTTACTGAAGCTTTCTTT. Amino acid sequence: CASSSGFTEAFF.

The chain couples TRBV5-1 to TRBJ2-2, with TRBD1 identical over 9 bases. V gave up 4 bases and J gave up 7 bases; unmatched junction bases: 8. CDR1 and CDR2 (germline): SGHRS, YFSETQ. CDR3 length equals 15 residues. For the CDR3, the DNA is TGCGCCAGCAGCCCCCGACAGGGGGGGGACGGGGAGCTGTTTTTT. Translation gives CASSPRQGGDGELFF.

This clone has only one observation. The chain couples TRBV6-5 to TRBJ2-7; 9 nucleotides align to TRBD1. This CDR3 contains 13 residues. Germline CDR1 and CDR2: MNHEY and SVGAGI. V lost 6 bases to trimming and J lost 5 bases; unmatched junction nucleotides: 5. DNA for the CDR3: TGTGCCAGCAGGCGACAGGGGGGCAACGAGCAGTACTTC. Its protein is CASRRQGGNEQYF.

This clone has just one count. The rearrangement joins TRBV7-3 to TRBJ1-1; possibly TRBD1 for D (5 bases). This CDR3 is 13 amino acids long. Trimming pared 6 bases from V and 2 bases from J, leaving 10 bases between. Germline lookup yields CDR1 SGHTA and CDR2 FQGTGA. CDR3 in amino acids: CASSFDSNTEAFF. CDR3 sequence (DNA): TGTGCCAGCAGTTTTGACAGTAACACTGAAGCTTTCTTT.

This rearrangement joins TRBV10-3 to TRBJ1-5, with D possibly matching TRBD1 (6 bases). This CDR3 contains 17 residues. Germline V gene data show CDR1 as ENHRY and CDR2 as SYGVKD. Trimming cost V 3 bases and J 2 bases, with 17 bases left between them. The DNA for the CDR3 is TGTGCCATCAGTGAACAAGGCAGGGGAAATGGCAATCAGCCCCAGCATTTT. Translated, it gives CAISEQGRGNGNQPQHF.

This clone was found a few times. This sequence joins TRBV7-2 and TRBJ2-1, with 9 nucleotides matching TRBD2. The V gene's germline CDR1 is SGHTA and CDR2 FQGNSA. The CDR3 totals 16 residues. Losses at the gene ends were 5 bases for V and 7 bases for J; bases not matched to a gene: 12. CDR3 sequence reads: CASSPHPGTSWNEQFF. CDR3 coding DNA: TGTGCCAGCAGCCCGCATCCCGGGACTAGCTGGAATGAGCAGTTCTTC. Full variable domain (missing parts from reference TRBV7-2 and TRBJ2-1): GAGVSQSPSNKVTEKGKDVELRCDPISGHTALYWYRQSLGQGLEFLIYFQGNSAPDKSGLPSDRFSAERTGGSVSTLTIQRTQQEDSAVYLCASSPHPGTSWNEQFFGPGTRLTVL.

In its sample, this clone was seen once. V usage is TRBV9 and J usage is TRBJ2-2; 7 positions match TRBD1. Trimming took 4 bases from V and 0 from J; bases not matched to a gene: 0. Germline assignment: CDR1 SGDLS and CDR2 YYNGEE. This CDR3 spans 14 amino acids. In DNA form, the CDR3 reads TGTGCCAGCAGCAGGGGGCCGAACACCGGGGAGCTGTTTTTT. Its protein product is CASSRGPNTGELFF.

The V and J genes are TRBV6-5 and TRBJ2-2; no clear D. The CDR3 sequence is 13 residues long. The V end lost 4 bases, the J end lost 6 bases, and 9 bases lay between the germline ends. Per germline, CDR1 MNHEY and CDR2 SVGAGI. This chain's CDR3 is CASSWIAAGELFF. Written as DNA, the CDR3 is TGTGCCAGCAGTTGGATAGCTGCCGGGGAGCTGTTTTTT.

The chain uses TRBV5-1 and TRBJ2-2; 10 positions agree with TRBD1. With 4 bases clipped from V and 5 bases from J, the junction kept 2 bases outside the gene matches. The CDR3 loop spans 14 amino acids. Germline CDR1 SGHRS, CDR2 YFSETQ. The CDR3 sequence: CASSGDRGTGELFF. The CDR3 DNA reads TGCGCCAGCAGCGGGGACAGGGGAACCGGGGAGCTGTTTTTT.

Worth noting for this clone: Other DNA sequences in this specimen translate into the identical CDR3. The genes are TRBV6-2 or TRBV6-3 and TRBJ2-1, with 7 bases matching TRBD2. The germline CDR1 and CDR2 sequences are MNHEY and SVGEGT. V was pared by 0 bases and J by 1 base, with 3 bases of the junction left unmatched. The CDR3 has 16 amino acids. The CDR3 reads CASSYSPSGSYNEQFF. The CDR3 DNA sequence: TGTGCCAGCAGTTACTCTCCTAGCGGATCCTACAATGAGCAGTTCTTC.

This chain connects TRBV6-5 to TRBJ1-2; 7 nucleotides agree with TRBD1. Looked up from germline, CDR1 is MNHEY and CDR2 is SVGAGI. The ends lost 0 bases at V and 4 bases at J; junction bases unmatched: 2. The CDR3 has 14 residues. CDR3 DNA: TGTGCCAGCAGTTACTCGGCAGGGGGCTATGGCTACACCTTC. This sequence encodes CASSYSAGGYGYTF.

V and J are TRBV2 and TRBJ1-1; D is possibly TRBD1 (6 bases). The germline CDR1 and CDR2 sequences are SNHLY and FYNNEI. The CDR3 has 13 amino acids. V was cut by 7 bases and J by 2 bases, with 11 bases left in between. DNA for the CDR3: TGTGCCAGCACCAGGACAGTAAACACTGAAGCTTTCTTT. Protein: CASTRTVNTEAFF.

The rearrangement links TRBV7-8 to TRBJ2-7; a weak D match, TRBD2 (5 bases). Trimming left V 5 bases short and J 7 bases short, with 15 bases between. The CDR3 sequence is 13 residues long. Germline V gene data show CDR1 as SGHVS and CDR2 as FQNEAQ. This chain's CDR3 is CASSTTGSREQYF. CDR3 DNA sequence: TGTGCCAGCAGCACCACGGGGTCACGGGAGCAGTACTTC.

The rearrangement uses TRBV19 and TRBJ1-1, with D perhaps TRBD1 (5 bases). Germline CDR1 and CDR2: LNHDA and SQIVND (reference sequence). Trimming pared 2 bases from V and 6 bases from J, leaving 7 bases between. The CDR3 loop spans 12 amino acids. DNA for the CDR3: TGTGCCAGTAGTATATGGGGGGCTGAAGCTTTCTTT. Protein product: CASSIWGAEAFF.

This clone was observed a few times. J is TRBJ1-4 and V is TRBV19, with 7 bases that match TRBD1. CDR1 and CDR2 from the germline V gene are LNHDA and SQIVND (reference sequence). The CDR3 has 15 residues. The junction had 12 bases not matched to a gene; V was cut back by 6 bases and J by 8 bases. The CDR3 nucleotides read TGTGCCAGTAGGCGCACACAGGGGACTAGCGAAAAACTGTTTTTT. It codes for CASRRTQGTSEKLFF.

This chain links TRBV27 with TRBJ2-5; 12 nucleotides agree with TRBD1. Germline values: CDR1 MNHEY, CDR2 SMNVEV (reference sequence). The V and J ends lost 4 bases and 5 bases, in that order; junction bases with no gene match: 8. The CDR3 spans 16 residues. CDR3 sequence reads: CASSSRDRGPGETQYF. As DNA, the CDR3 is TGTGCCAGCAGTTCCCGGGACAGGGGGCCTGGGGAGACCCAGTACTTC.

The gene calls are TRBV14 and TRBJ2-2, with TRBD1 matching over 10 bases. V was clipped by 5 bases and J by 6 bases; unmatched bases: 3. Germline CDR1 and CDR2: SGHDN and FVKESK. This CDR3 contains 14 residues. The CDR3 DNA follows: TGTGCCAGCAGCTGGGACAGGGGAGCCGGGGAGCTGTTTTTT. Translating it yields CASSWDRGAGELFF.

This chain uses TRBV7-6 with TRBJ2-2; the D gene is possibly TRBD2 (5 bases). This CDR3 region has 16 residues. V was cut by 5 bases and J by 4 bases, with 17 bases left in between. CDR1 and CDR2 (germline): SGHVS, FNYEAQ. In DNA, the CDR3 is TGTGCCAGCAGCCCGCTAGTTGTAGCGACCACCGGGGAGCTGTTTTTT. Its translation is CASSPLVVATTGELFF.

The rearrangement joins TRBV29-1 to TRBJ1-1; the match to TRBD1 covers 8 bases. CDR3 length: 12 amino acids. The V and J ends lost 8 bases and 1 base, in that order; junction bases with no gene match: 3. Germline V CDR1 and CDR2: SQVTM, ANQGSEA. The DNA for the CDR3 is TGCAGCACCGGACAGGGGAACACTGAAGCTTTCTTT. Its protein product is CSTGQGNTEAFF.